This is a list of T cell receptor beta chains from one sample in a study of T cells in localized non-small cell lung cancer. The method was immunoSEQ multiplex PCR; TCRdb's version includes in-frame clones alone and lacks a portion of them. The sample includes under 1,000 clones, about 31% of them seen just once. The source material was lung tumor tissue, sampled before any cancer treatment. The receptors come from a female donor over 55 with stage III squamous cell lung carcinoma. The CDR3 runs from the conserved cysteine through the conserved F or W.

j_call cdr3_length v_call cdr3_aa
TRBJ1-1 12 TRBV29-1 CSVAQGYTEAFF
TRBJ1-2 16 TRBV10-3 CAISEDRGRGYYGYTF
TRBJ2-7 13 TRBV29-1 CSVIAGGPYEQYF
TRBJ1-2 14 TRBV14 CASSQAARTGRNTF
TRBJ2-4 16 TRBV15 CATSRREGLAKNIQYF
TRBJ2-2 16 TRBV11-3 CASSLTSGSRTGELFF
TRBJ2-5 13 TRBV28 CASTDRLGETQYF
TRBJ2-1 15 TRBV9 CASSLYQDSDNEQFF
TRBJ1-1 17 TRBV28 CASSFLPGTEMNTEAFF
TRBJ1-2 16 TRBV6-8 CASSGREEGLGYGYTF
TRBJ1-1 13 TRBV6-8 CASSSRAPPEAFF
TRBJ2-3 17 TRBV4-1 CASSQELRQGPTDTQYF
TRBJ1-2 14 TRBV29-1 CSAAPGTATYGYTF
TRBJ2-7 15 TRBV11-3 CASSVGGQGNDEQYF
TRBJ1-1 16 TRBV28 CASSLQRTGQGAEAFF
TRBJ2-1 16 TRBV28 CASSSLAGEILNEQFF
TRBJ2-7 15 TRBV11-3 CASSSEGQGLYEQYF
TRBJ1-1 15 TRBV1 CASSLGTGLNTEAFF
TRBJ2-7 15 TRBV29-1 CSVEDQGLAVPTQYF
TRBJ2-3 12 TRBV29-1 CSAAGAPDTQYF
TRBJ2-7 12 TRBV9 CASSVGEGEQYF
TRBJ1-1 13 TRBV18 CASSPQGNTEAFF
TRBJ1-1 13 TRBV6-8 CASGTGAGSEAFF
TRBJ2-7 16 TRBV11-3 CASSLGGTGFVWEQYF
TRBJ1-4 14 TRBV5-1 CASSLVGEGEKLFF
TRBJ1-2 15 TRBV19 CASSLTGQGGYGYTF
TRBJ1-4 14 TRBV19 CASSIALNREKLFF
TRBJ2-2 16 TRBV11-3 CASSLAGQGVTGELFF
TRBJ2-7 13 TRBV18 CASSEVDLGEQYF
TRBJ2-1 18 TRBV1 CASSQDSEAGGPQYEQFF
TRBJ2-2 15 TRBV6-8 CASSSQGADTGELFF
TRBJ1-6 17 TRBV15 CVTSRGGQGAGNSLLHF
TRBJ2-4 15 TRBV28 CASRYRGLAKNIQYF
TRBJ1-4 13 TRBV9 CASSDRDREKLFF
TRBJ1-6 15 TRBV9 CASSASQGASSPLHF
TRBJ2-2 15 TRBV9 CASSVLEGAPGELFF
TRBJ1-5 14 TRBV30 CAWTGGGSYQPQHF
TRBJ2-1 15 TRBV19 CASSISSGRANEQFF
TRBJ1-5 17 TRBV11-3 CASSPGQGALGNQPQHF
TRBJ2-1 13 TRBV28 CASGGLPYNEQFF
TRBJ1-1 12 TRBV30 CACDRVGTEAFF
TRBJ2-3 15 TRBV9 CASSYRAGKPDTQYF
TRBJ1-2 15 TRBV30 CAWRPGTGGHYGYTF
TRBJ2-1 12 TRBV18 CASSPVLGEQFF
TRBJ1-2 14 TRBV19 CASSYRAQDNGYTF
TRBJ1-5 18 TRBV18 CASSPPPSGEAANQPQHF
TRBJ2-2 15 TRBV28 CASSKGRDPTGELFF
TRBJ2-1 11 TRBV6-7 CASSYSNEQFF
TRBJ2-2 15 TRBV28 CASRRGGWSTGELFF
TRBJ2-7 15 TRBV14 CASSLPGRGSYEQYF
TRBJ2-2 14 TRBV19 CASSLTGTTGELFF
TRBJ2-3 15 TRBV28 CASTLQVGGAHTQYF
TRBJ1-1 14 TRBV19 CASSRYDRDTEAFF
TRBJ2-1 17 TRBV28 CASSHLRTRNPYNEQFF
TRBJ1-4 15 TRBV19 CASSVLQQGHLKLFF